This record concerns one T cell receptor beta chain sequence. Its antigen remains unidentified. Nothing much larger sits one base from this clone, and base qualities are not available. This sample's time point label indicates: mid-infection, around enteric fever diagnosis. Using flow cytometry, MAIT cells, defined as Valpha7.2+ CD161+ T cells, were identified and sorted. In six or seven volunteers who developed enteric fever after controlled oral challenge with live Salmonella Paratyphi A, circulating MAIT cell TCRbeta repertoires were profiled over time. MAIT cell samples were contributed by each diagnosed volunteer at pre-infection, mid-infection and post-infection timepoints. A diagnosis of enteric fever required Paratyphi A bacteremia and/or a persistent fever above 38 degrees C that lasted more than 12 hours. Challenged volunteers were diagnosed with infection between day 4 and day 7 after challenge. For RNA extraction, about 4,500 to 11,000 MAIT cells from each sample were sorted straight into RNAqueous-Micro lysis buffer. Lymphoprep gradient centrifugation was used to isolate peripheral blood mononuclear cells from blood samples and leukocyte cones. Sorting was done on either a BD FACSAria Fusion or a BD FACSAria III sorter.

Here V drops 1 base and J drops 4 bases, and the junction holds 6 bases not matched to any gene. The CDR3 runs 15 amino acids, cysteine and phenylalanine included. Solely the CDR3 DNA is kept, with 45 bases framed from the first base. As encoded in the germline V gene (reference sequence), CDR1 is GTSNPN while CDR2 is SVGIG. Libraries were prepared through 5' RACE. TCRbeta was amplified in two rounds of PCR using Phusion High-Fidelity polymerase, and the primers added sample-specific barcodes. To build the TCRbeta libraries, template-switch cDNA synthesis was carried out using SMARTScribe reverse transcriptase along with a TRBC-specific primer. After barcoding, samples were pooled and then prepared using the NEBNext Ultra DNA Library Prep Kit for Illumina. Sequencing of the libraries took place on an Illumina MiSeq using the MiSeq reagent kit v2, 300 cycles. As for the authors' bioinformatics: Reads were demultiplexed by barcode with Jemultiplexer and were aligned with MiTCR using default parameters. Non-functional sequences were removed with VDJtools, and each clonotype was defined by its amino acid sequence, with frequencies calculated from the assigned sequence reads. Clonal space homeostasis binned clonotypes by frequency as over-represented (0.05-1), large, medium and small. Using fastp trimming at Q25 and MiXCR clonotype assembly, TCRdb reanalyzed the public sequencing data and kept in-frame beta chains. Records with the same CDR3 protein are collapsed into one entry carrying the most frequent genes and DNA. TCRdb assigned the V and J calls; the authors' analysis was not used. The sample table contains about 1,200 distinct CDR3 sequences; only one count was recorded for 53% of them. Together, the top ten hold around 31% of the sample.

These data are taken from a study of MAIT cells during Salmonella Paratyphi A infection (dated by TCRdb to about 2017). Notes on the research overall: A single dose of 1-5x10^3 CFU of S. Paratyphi A strain NVGH308 was swallowed by adult volunteers aged 18 to 60. Starting at diagnosis, diagnosed volunteers were given ciprofloxacin 500 mg twice a day for 14 days.

Findings and caveats that apply to the study as a whole: Space occupied by over-represented MAIT clonotypes fell significantly from baseline to mid-infection (around 0.17 to 0.091), with no significant post-infection difference. Diagnosed volunteers showed more expansion or contraction among top five MAIT clonotypes than healthy controls (around 0.57 versus 0.12), suggesting infection-driven repertoire reshaping. Although the availability of volunteer samples limited sample sizes, the sizes were judged adequate for detecting differences between groups. MAIT TRBV usage was oligoclonal with a preference for TRBV20 and TRBV6, and infection appeared not to change this usage.

This receptor was taken from a person aged 18-69 years who was deliberately infected with Salmonella Paratyphi A in a paratyphoid fever challenge study. Sequenced here: MAIT cells from blood, sampled at the middle sampling point of the challenge study. The chain uses TRBV30 and TRBJ2-1, and 8 junctional nucleotides match TRBD2. In nucleotides, the sequence is TGTGCCTGGAGTGGTATGGGACTAGATTACAATGAGCAGTTCTTC. Its coded protein is CAWSGMGLDYNEQFF.